This T cell receptor (beta chain) was sequenced during a study of cytomegalovirus exposure and HLA in healthy donors. In the study overall: Of some 400 genotyped donors, roughly 81% grouped in the Caucasian-associated ancestry cluster.

With respect to this clone: Its antigen is undetermined.

Use of 60 Vbeta and 13 Jbeta primers characterized the PCR. Profiling relied on immunoSEQ multiplex PCR, and the TCRdb table lists in-frame clones only, not all of them. The table has about 150,000 clones, 65% to 85% seen once; the top ten hold 1.2%. The germline V gene has CDR1 SGHKS and CDR2 YYEKEE (reference sequence). The CDR3 length is 15 residues. V was shortened by 1 base and J by 3 bases, with 13 bases between the two germline ends. Regarding the study as a whole: Trimming of TCR beta V- and J-genes showed a link, identified in a later analysis, to a missense DCLRE1C variant.

Material for sequencing was PBMCs. The clonotype originates from a boy aged 2 to 10 in good health and CMV-seronegative. The chain recombines TRBV5-5 with TRBJ1-2; D is ambiguous. CDR3: CASSLLTSNYYGYTF. The CDR3 region has the DNA TGTGCCAGCAGCTTGTTAACGAGCAACTACTATGGCTACACCTTC.